These 18 T cell receptor beta chains were sequenced from one sample in a study of Ad26.COV2.S vaccination and SARS-CoV-2 variants. Treatment given: about 20 received Ad26.COV2.S at low or high dose, single or two shots; several received placebo; per-sample allocation not given. Day 63 following the first vaccine or placebo injection was when the samples were taken. The repertoire was sequenced with immunoSEQ multiplex PCR; TCRdb's copy has only in-frame clones and lacks some. The sample shows about 480,000 clones, about 83% of them seen only once. Sequencing was performed on peripheral blood, taken in a trial of Ad26.COV2.S vaccine versus placebo. These receptors were collected from a person between 18 and 59 years old who received the Ad26.COV2.S COVID-19 vaccine or a placebo.

The rearrangement links TRBV20-1 to TRBJ2-1; D unresolved. Germline V lookup: CDR1 DFQATT, CDR2 SNEGSKA (reference sequence). The V gene lost 0 bases and the J gene lost 9 bases, with 6 bases spanning the gap. The CDR3 has 11 amino acids. CDR3 sequence reads: CSARDSTEQFF. DNA of the CDR3: TGCAGTGCTAGAGATAGCACTGAGCAGTTCTTC.

The chain uses TRBV28 and TRBJ2-7; D not certain. Between the trimmed V and J ends, which lost 7 bases and 2 bases, there was a span of 12 bases. The CDR3 length is 13 residues. Germline CDR1 MDHEN, CDR2 SYDVKM. The CDR3 here is CASTQSTPYEQYF. The DNA of the CDR3 is TGTGCCAGCACACAAAGCACCCCCTACGAGCAGTACTTC. Full variable domain (remainder filled in from reference TRBV28 and TRBJ2-7): DVKVTQSSRYLVKRTGEKVFLECVQDMDHENMFWYRQDPGLGLRLIYFSYDVKMKEKGDIPEGYSVSREKKERFSLILESASTNQTSMYLCASTQSTPYEQYFGPGTRLTVT.

The chain employs TRBV25-1 and TRBJ1-2; D is ambiguous. The germline V and J ends were trimmed by 2 bases and 4 bases, with 8 bases remaining between them. The CDR3 contains 13 residues. Germline CDR1 and CDR2: MGHDK and SYGVNS. The CDR3 nucleotides read TGTGCCAGCAGTGAAACAGCTACCTATGGCTACACCTTC. It is translated as CASSETATYGYTF.

The genes are TRBV6-4 and TRBJ2-3; D possibly uses TRBD1 or TRBD2 (5 bases each). There are 13 residues in the CDR3. Trimming stripped 1 base from V and 11 bases from J, with 13 bases between. From germline, CDR1 is MRHNA and CDR2 SNTAGT. The CDR3 region has the DNA TGTGCCAGCAGTGACTTGGGACCGAGGTGGCAGTATTTT. Its translation is CASSDLGPRWQYF.

This clone was recorded many times. The CDR3 reads CASSLARDRSFRPQHF. The CDR3 DNA follows: TGTGCCAGCAGCTTAGCCCGGGACAGGAGTTTCCGGCCCCAGCATTTT. This chain connects TRBV7-8 to TRBJ1-5, with TRBD1 matching 8 bases. Trimming cost V 0 bases and J 9 bases; bases outside gene matches: 10. The CDR3 contains 16 residues. CDR1 SGHVS and CDR2 FQNEAQ come from the germline V gene.

The V gene is TRBV19, the J gene TRBJ1-2; TRBD1 matches at 8 bases. Germline V gene sequence: CDR1 LNHDA, CDR2 SQIVND (reference sequence). This CDR3 comprises 15 residues. J lost 4 bases, V lost 5 bases, and 9 bases had no gene match. The CDR3 is CASSSYSDRVYGYTF. In DNA form, the CDR3 reads TGTGCCAGTAGTTCCTATTCGGACAGGGTCTATGGCTACACCTTC. Drawing the rest from reference TRBV19 and TRBJ1-2, the complete variable domain is DGGITQSPKYLFRKEGQNVTLSCEQNLNHDAMYWYRQDPGQGLRLIYYSQIVNDFQKGDIAEGYSVSREKKESFPLTVTSAQKNPTAFYLCASSSYSDRVYGYTFGSGTRLTVV.

This clone was observed a few times. The chain uses TRBV15 and TRBJ1-5; 9 nucleotides line up with TRBD1. This CDR3 comprises 12 residues. Germline V gene lookup returns CDR1 LNHNV and CDR2 YYDKDF (reference sequence). J gave up 4 bases and V 8 bases, and 0 bases lay outside the gene matches. For the CDR3, the DNA is TGTGCCACCGGGACAGGGAATCAGCCCCAGCATTTT. Amino acid sequence: CATGTGNQPQHF.

The chain uses TRBV7-2 and TRBJ2-1; tentatively, D is TRBD2 (6 bases). V lost 4 bases and J 4 bases, leaving 14 bases between the germline ends. The germline CDR1 and CDR2 sequences are SGHTA and FQGNSA. The CDR3 extends over 15 amino acids. This CDR3 reads CASSSHGTAYNEQFF. In DNA form, the CDR3 reads TGTGCCAGCAGCTCACACGGGACTGCTTACAATGAGCAGTTCTTC.

This clone was observed a handful of times. J is TRBJ1-1 and V is TRBV5-1, with no clear D. V gave up 0 bases and J gave up 5 bases, with 8 bases separating them. Germline CDR1 and CDR2: SGHRS and YFSETQ. There are 13 residues in the CDR3. The CDR3 nucleotides are TGCGCCAGCAGCTTGGAAAGTTGGACTGAAGCTTTCTTT. It encodes CASSLESWTEAFF.

This rearrangement joins TRBV6-5 to TRBJ1-1; 7 nucleotides align to TRBD1. This CDR3 is 13 amino acids long. The V segment lost 6 bases and the J segment 1 base; nucleotides outside the gene matches: 2. CDR1 is MNHEY and CDR2 is SVGAGI in the germline V gene. This CDR3 reads CASRTGWNTEAFF. For the CDR3, the DNA is TGTGCCAGCAGGACAGGGTGGAACACTGAAGCTTTCTTT.

V usage is TRBV27 and J usage is TRBJ2-3; D is unresolved. V dropped 2 bases and J dropped 3 bases, with 12 bases sitting between them. Germline loops: CDR1 MNHEY, CDR2 SMNVEV (reference sequence). This CDR3 contains 15 residues. Here the CDR3 reads CASSLHRFDTDTQYF. The CDR3 DNA reads TGTGCCAGCAGTTTACACCGGTTTGATACAGATACGCAGTATTTT.

V usage is TRBV7-9 and J usage is TRBJ2-7; tentative D call: TRBD1 (6 bases). CDR1 SEHNR and CDR2 FQNEAQ come from the germline V gene (reference sequence). This CDR3 spans 16 amino acids. Trimming cost V 4 bases and J 7 bases, with 23 bases left between them. Written as DNA, the CDR3 is TGTGCCAGCAGCTCGGCCTTTGGGGGCGTCCCCCGGGAGCAGTACTTC. This sequence encodes CASSSAFGGVPREQYF.

This chain links TRBV11-3 with TRBJ2-7, with 14 bases fitting TRBD2. Germline lookup yields CDR1 SGHNT and CDR2 YENEEA. The CDR3 sequence is 16 residues long. The J segment lost 6 bases and the V segment lost 4 bases, leaving 8 bases of the junction unmatched. CDR3: CASSSGTSGRGVEQYF. CDR3 DNA: TGTGCCAGCAGCTCCGGGACTAGCGGGAGAGGTGTCGAGCAGTACTTC.

This clone came up a few times. The V and J genes are TRBV24-1 and TRBJ1-2; no clear D. V dropped 4 bases and J dropped 1 base, with 15 bases sitting between them. Germline V gene sequence: CDR1 KGHDR, CDR2 SFDVKD. The CDR3 runs 16 residues. Written as DNA, the CDR3 is TGTGCCACCAGTGACAAACAAGGGAGCAATAACTATGGCTACACCTTC. This translates into CATSDKQGSNNYGYTF.

The rearrangement uses TRBV5-4 and TRBJ2-1, with D unresolved. The ends were cut back, 0 bases at V and 6 bases at J, with 4 bases in the middle. The CDR3 consists of 12 residues. Germline values: CDR1 SGHNT, CDR2 YYREEE (reference sequence). The CDR3 nucleotides are TGTGCCAGCAGCTTGGCGCGCAATGAGCAGTTCTTC. Protein product: CASSLARNEQFF.

This clone was seen once. Other DNA sequences from this sample encode an identical CDR3 as well. This chain joins TRBV6-1 and TRBJ1-5; tentative D call: TRBD1 (6 bases). Germline-derived CDR1 and CDR2 are MNHNS and SASEGT. This CDR3 is built from 13 residues. Trimming took 3 bases from V and 4 from J, leaving 7 bases between them. Here the CDR3 reads CASSERGNQPQHF. CDR3 coding DNA: TGTGCCAGCAGTGAGAGGGGGAATCAGCCCCAGCATTTT.

The genes are TRBV30 and TRBJ1-1; 12 bases agree with TRBD1. Trimming took 0 bases from V and 1 from J; bases not matched to a gene: 6. CDR1 is GTSNPN, CDR2 SVGIG, per germline (reference sequence). The CDR3 is made up of 17 amino acids. The CDR3 DNA sequence: TGTGCCTGGAGTGTAACGGGACAGGGGGCCCAGAACACTGAAGCTTTCTTT. Translated, it gives CAWSVTGQGAQNTEAFF.

This chain joins TRBV28 and TRBJ1-5, with 7 bases lining up with TRBD1. Germline V gene lookup returns CDR1 MDHEN and CDR2 SYDVKM. The CDR3 is made up of 16 amino acids. Trimming took 6 bases from V and 2 from J; bases not matched to a gene: 10. The DNA for the CDR3 is TGTGCCAGCAGCGTTGTCAGGGGGTCGGGCAATCAGCCCCAGCATTTT. This translates into CASSVVRGSGNQPQHF.